The 11 T cell receptor beta chains listed next were all sequenced from one sample in a study of tumor-infiltrating lymphocytes in primary liver carcinoma. The template, about 550 ng total RNA, yielded TCR beta cDNA made with a constant-region primer. For TCR beta, libraries were produced by three nested multiplex PCR rounds using slightly modified ARM-PCR. TRBV1-TRBV30 forward primers paired with a C-beta reverse primer were used in the first two PCR rounds, which ran approximately 10 cycles each. MiXCR, applied by TCRdb to the multiplex PCR reads, yields one record per CDR3 protein. The sample includes approximately 340,000 distinct CDR3 sequences, roughly two thirds of them seen just once. Unsorted whole blood supplied the RNA, and germline DNA was extracted too. The source material was peripheral blood. The receptors were gathered from a man between 35 and 55 years old with primary liver carcinoma and hepatitis B virus infection.

This clonotype was observed a few times. The V gene is TRBV5-6, the J gene TRBJ2-1, with D maybe TRBD2 (6 bases). Germline CDR1 reads SGHDT; CDR2 reads YYEEEE. V gave up 0 bases and J gave up 8 bases, with 15 bases separating them. The CDR3 has 15 amino acids. This CDR3 is CASSLGGDPLDEQFF. Written as DNA, the CDR3 is TGTGCCAGCAGCTTGGGGGGGGACCCTTTGGATGAGCAGTTCTTC.

About this clonotype: A much larger clone differs from this one at a single base, so this may be a read error. The chain recombines TRBV6-5 with TRBJ2-3, with 8 bases matching TRBD1. The CDR3 is made up of 15 amino acids. The germline CDR1 and CDR2 sequences are MNHEY and SVGAGI. CDR3 amino acids: CASSKEGQGADTQFF. In DNA form, the CDR3 reads TGTGCCAGCAGTAAGGAAGGACAGGGCGCAGATACGCAGTTTTTT.

The V call is TRBV5-4, the J call TRBJ2-1; D not certain. Germline V gene sequence: CDR1 SGHNT, CDR2 YYREEE (reference sequence). The CDR3 covers 16 residues. Trimming pared 3 bases from V and 0 bases from J, leaving 13 bases between. CDR3 nucleotides: TGTGCCAGCAGCTCTAATATGGGCCTCTCCTACAATGAGCAGTTCTTC. This gives the protein CASSSNMGLSYNEQFF.

This clonotype was detected ten times or more. The chain is built from TRBV29-1 and TRBJ2-1, with D possibly TRBD2 on 6 matching bases. From germline, CDR1 is SQVTM and CDR2 ANQGSEA. V lost 2 bases, J lost 9 bases, and 11 bases lay in between. The CDR3 sequence is 12 residues long. The CDR3 loop is CSVERQGGEQFF. The CDR3 DNA reads TGCAGCGTTGAACGGCAGGGAGGTGAGCAGTTCTTC.

This rearrangement joins TRBV5-1 to TRBJ2-5; D gene uncertain. Trimming shortened V by 7 bases and J by 0 bases, and 10 bases separated the two germline ends. In germline, CDR1 is SGHRS, CDR2 YFSETQ. The CDR3 is 13 amino acids. In nucleotides, the CDR3 is TGCGCCAGCCGCCTATCGTACCAAGAGACCCAGTACTTC. Its translation is CASRLSYQETQYF.

This clonotype occurred many times. This chain connects TRBV6-2 or TRBV6-3 to TRBJ2-4, with D tentatively TRBD1 (6 bases). The CDR3 spans 16 residues. Trimming took off 0 bases at V and 3 bases at J, with 12 bases between the two ends. In germline, CDR1 is MNHEY, CDR2 SVGEGT. The DNA of the CDR3 is TGTGCCAGCAGTTACTCCAGGGGAGAAGGCAAAAACATTCAGTACTTC. This translates into CASSYSRGEGKNIQYF.

The rearrangement uses TRBV11-2 and TRBJ2-3; perhaps TRBD2 as D (6 bases). CDR1 SGHAT and CDR2 FQNNGV come from the germline V gene. This CDR3 region has 17 residues. V gave up 5 bases and J gave up 0 bases, with 18 bases separating them. DNA of the CDR3: TGTGCCAGCAGCCAAATAATCTACGGGACTAGCACAGATACGCAGTATTTT. Its protein is CASSQIIYGTSTDTQYF.

This chain's CDR3 is CASRIGTGTGGGDTEAFF. In nucleotides, the CDR3 is TGTGCCAGCAGAATCGGAACCGGGACAGGGGGCGGTGATACTGAAGCTTTCTTT. V usage is TRBV7-9 and J usage is TRBJ1-1; 12 nucleotides line up with TRBD1. Germline-derived CDR1 and CDR2 are SEHNR and FQNEAQ (reference sequence). J was trimmed by 5 bases and V by 6 bases; bases with no gene match: 16. The CDR3 contains 18 residues.

V and J are TRBV5-1 and TRBJ2-7; no firm D call. Trimming removed 1 base at V and 2 bases at J, with 10 bases between. Germline V gene sequence: CDR1 SGHRS, CDR2 YFSETQ. This CDR3 contains 14 residues. The CDR3 sequence: CASSLSHSTYEQYF. The CDR3, as DNA: TGCGCCAGCAGCTTGTCTCACAGTACCTACGAGCAGTACTTC.

The chain has TRBV2 and TRBJ2-5; D not resolved. CDR3 size: 12 residues. Trimming shortened V by 2 bases and J by 7 bases, and 8 bases separated the two germline ends. Germline V gene data show CDR1 as SNHLY and CDR2 as FYNNEI. CDR3 loop: CASSEKLGTQYF. The CDR3 DNA is TGTGCCAGCAGTGAAAAACTGGGGACCCAGTACTTC.

The CDR3 sequence is CASSPTDREETQYF. The DNA of the CDR3 is TGCGCCAGCAGTCCCACCGACAGGGAAGAGACCCAGTACTTC. The chain combines TRBV5-1 with TRBJ2-5; 7 nucleotides agree with TRBD1. CDR1 and CDR2 from the germline V gene are SGHRS and YFSETQ. The CDR3 spans 14 residues. Trimming at V came to 5 bases and at J to 3 bases, leaving 7 bases not matched to a gene.